Below, 30 T cell receptor beta chains from the same sample are listed, as sequenced in a study of a mutant IDH1 vaccine in newly diagnosed glioma (dated by TCRdb to the early 2020s). What these receptors recognize is not known. Receptor libraries were prepared by the immunoSEQ multiplex PCR assay. In its TCRdb copy, this immuneACCESS table keeps in-frame sequences only and misses some clones. Where compared with another copy, unresolved V genes explain less than half of these, and the others have no known cause. Across this sample there are some 80,000 clones, with approximately 85% seen only once. The ten largest clones add up to 0.77% of the sample. The time point label, as the study defines it: week 23, last vaccination. A 20-mer mutant IDH1 peptide at 300 micrograms in Montanide made up each vaccine dose, which was injected subcutaneously together with topical imiquimod. The material sequenced was PBMCs, taken from a glioma patient whose treatment included an IDH1 peptide vaccine. The receptors stem from a woman in her 50s with glioma.

V and J are TRBV28 and TRBJ2-5; D not certain. Per germline, CDR1 MDHEN and CDR2 SYDVKM. V was trimmed by 2 bases and J by 2 bases, leaving 3 bases between them. This CDR3 spans 12 amino acids. The chain's CDR3 is CASSLTQETQYF. For the CDR3, the DNA is TGTGCCAGCAGTTTAACTCAAGAGACCCAGTACTTC.

This clone was counted a single time. This chain links TRBV11-1 with TRBJ2-1; a weak D match, TRBD1 (6 bases). CDR3 length: 14 amino acids. CDR1 SGHAT and CDR2 FQDESV come from the germline V gene (reference sequence). Trimming stripped 5 bases from V and 5 bases from J, with 13 bases between. The CDR3 DNA reads TGTGCCAGCAGCACGGACAGAACTAACAATGAGCAGTTCTTC. Encoded protein: CASSTDRTNNEQFF. Combining the CDR3 with reference TRBV11-1 and TRBJ2-1 gives the whole variable domain EAEVAQSPRYKITEKSQAVAFWCDPISGHATLYWYRQILGQGPELLVQFQDESVVDDSQLPKDRFSAERLKGVDSTLKIQPAELGDSAMYLCASSTDRTNNEQFFGPGTRLTVL.

The rearrangement links TRBV10-3 to TRBJ1-6, with D possibly matching TRBD1 (5 bases). CDR1 ENHRY and CDR2 SYGVKD come from the germline V gene. V shed 6 bases and J shed 7 bases, with 13 bases lying between them. The CDR3 sequence is 14 residues long. The chain's CDR3 is CAIRDGASNSPLHF. The CDR3 region has the DNA TGTGCCATCAGGGACGGGGCCAGCAATTCACCCCTCCACTTT.

In its sample, this clone was seen once. The genes are TRBV28 and TRBJ2-7, with 8 bases that match TRBD1. The CDR3 has 18 residues. V was clipped by 3 bases and J by 0 bases; unmatched bases: 13. The germline CDR1 and CDR2 sequences are MDHEN and SYDVKM. The CDR3 nucleotides read TGTGCCAGCAGTTTGGCATTGGAATGGACAGGGATCTCCTACGAGCAGTACTTC. It translates to CASSLALEWTGISYEQYF.

The chain carries TRBV2 and TRBJ2-2; no reliable D call. This CDR3 region has 17 residues. Between the trimmed V and J ends, which lost 2 bases and 2 bases, there was a span of 15 bases. Germline V gene lookup returns CDR1 SNHLY and CDR2 FYNNEI. The CDR3 DNA reads as TGTGCCAGCAGTGAACCACGGCACGAGCCCAACACCGGGGAGCTGTTTTTT. This codes for CASSEPRHEPNTGELFF. Drawing the rest from reference TRBV2 and TRBJ2-2, the complete variable domain is EPEVTQTPSHQVTQMGQEVILRCVPISNHLYFYWYRQILGQKVEFLVSFYNNEISEKSEIFDDQFSVERPDGSNFTLKIRSTKLEDSAMYFCASSEPRHEPNTGELFFGEGSRLTVL.

This sequence joins TRBV19 and TRBJ2-3; possibly TRBD2 for D (6 bases). The germline V gene has CDR1 LNHDA and CDR2 SQIVND (reference sequence). The CDR3 spans 14 residues. V was clipped by 4 bases and J by 2 bases, with 10 bases between them. CDR3 DNA: TGTGCCAGTAGTAGGGGACTTCTCACAGATACGCAGTATTTT. This codes for CASSRGLLTDTQYF.

The rearrangement joins TRBV6-1 to TRBJ1-4; D perhaps matches TRBD1 (5 bases). The germline V and J ends were trimmed by 10 bases and 2 bases, with 14 bases remaining between them. Per germline, CDR1 MNHNS and CDR2 SASEGT. There are 14 residues in the CDR3. The CDR3 spells CATMGGITNEKLFF. CDR3 DNA: TGTGCCACCATGGGGGGGATTACTAATGAAAAACTGTTTTTT.

V and J are TRBV6-5 and TRBJ1-1; 10 nucleotides agree with TRBD1. Germline-derived CDR1 and CDR2 are MNHEY and SVGAGI. Trimming at V came to 6 bases and at J to 5 bases, leaving 3 bases not matched to a gene. This CDR3 has 13 amino acids. The CDR3 is CASRGQGGTEAFF. The CDR3 DNA reads TGTGCCAGCAGAGGACAGGGGGGGACTGAAGCTTTCTTT.

This chain uses TRBV7-2 with TRBJ2-7; D uncertain. The V end lost 5 bases, the J end lost 0 bases, and 11 bases lay between the germline ends. Germline CDR1 reads SGHTA; CDR2 reads FQGNSA. The CDR3 is 14 amino acids. CDR3 DNA: TGTGCCAGCAGCGCCGACTCAGTCTCCTACGAGCAGTACTTC. Amino acids: CASSADSVSYEQYF.

Only a few counts were recorded for this clone. The gene calls are TRBV5-6 and TRBJ1-1, with no clear D. The V gene lost 4 bases and the J gene lost 5 bases, with 12 bases spanning the gap. This CDR3 spans 13 amino acids. Germline CDR1 is SGHDT and CDR2 is YYEEEE. CDR3 loop: CASSPPRWTEAFF. The CDR3 DNA is TGTGCCAGCAGCCCCCCGAGGTGGACTGAAGCTTTCTTT.

The rearrangement joins TRBV9 to TRBJ1-2; the D gene is possibly TRBD1 (5 bases). The CDR3 is made up of 15 amino acids. Trimming removed 4 bases at V and 3 bases at J, with 16 bases between. CDR1 is SGDLS and CDR2 is YYNGEE in the germline V gene. Here the CDR3 reads CASSITGRSDYGYTF. The CDR3 coding sequence is TGTGCCAGCAGCATCACGGGACGGAGCGACTATGGCTACACCTTC.

The V call is TRBV5-1, the J call TRBJ1-2; the D is unclear. Trimming shortened V by 3 bases and J by 6 bases, and 9 bases separated the two germline ends. CDR3 length: 12 amino acids. CDR1 and CDR2 from the germline V gene are SGHRS and YFSETQ. CDR3 DNA: TGCGCCAGCAGCTCGCAGTTTGATGGCTACACCTTC. It translates to CASSSQFDGYTF.

The rearrangement links TRBV5-1 to TRBJ2-7; the D gene could be TRBD1 or TRBD2 (6 bases each). The CDR3 totals 15 residues. In germline, CDR1 is SGHRS, CDR2 YFSETQ. With 3 bases removed from V and 3 bases from J, the gap between germline ends came to 16 bases. CDR3 sequence: CASSWRGAVNYEQYF. Written as DNA, the CDR3 is TGCGCCAGCAGCTGGAGGGGGGCGGTTAACTACGAGCAGTACTTC.

This sequence joins TRBV11-2 and TRBJ2-7, with TRBD2 matching over 9 bases. There are 16 residues in the CDR3. Germline loops: CDR1 SGHAT, CDR2 FQNNGV. V trimming: 5 bases; J trimming: 0 bases; junction bases outside the gene matches: 8. Here the CDR3 reads CASSTWTSENSYEQYF. In DNA, the CDR3 is TGTGCCAGCAGCACCTGGACTAGCGAGAACTCCTACGAGCAGTACTTC.

This clone was detected a few times. The rearrangement links TRBV27 to TRBJ1-2, with D possibly being TRBD1 (5 bases). The CDR3 totals 15 residues. Trimming shortened V by 8 bases and J by 4 bases, and 20 bases separated the two germline ends. CDR1 is MNHEY, CDR2 SMNVEV, per germline (reference sequence). The CDR3 sequence: CASHPGGGRGYGYTF. Here the CDR3 DNA reads TGTGCCAGCCACCCCGGGGGGGGTAGGGGCTATGGCTACACCTTC.

The chain links TRBV5-6 to TRBJ1-6; D is uncertain. The CDR3 extends over 15 amino acids. V lost 1 base, J lost 8 bases, and 13 bases lay in between. Germline V gives CDR1 SGHDT, CDR2 YYEEEE. The CDR3 sequence: CASSLYRAVDSPLHF. CDR3 nucleotides: TGTGCCAGCAGCTTGTACCGGGCGGTAGATTCACCCCTCCACTTT.

The chain recombines TRBV28 with TRBJ1-4; TRBD1 might be the D (5 bases). CDR1 and CDR2 from the germline V gene are MDHEN and SYDVKM. This CDR3 is built from 16 residues. Deletions cut 2 bases from V and 4 bases from J, with 14 bases between. CDR3 amino acids: CASSLGRTGLNEKLFF. DNA of the CDR3: TGTGCCAGCAGTTTAGGGCGGACGGGGCTTAATGAAAAACTGTTTTTT.

This rearrangement joins TRBV28 to TRBJ2-3; no clear D gene. Trimming cost V 6 bases and J 0 bases, with 10 bases left between them. Per the germline V gene, CDR1 is MDHEN and CDR2 is SYDVKM. This CDR3 spans 14 amino acids. The CDR3 nucleotides are TGTGCCAGCAGAGACATTTCTAGCACAGATACGCAGTATTTT. Translating it yields CASRDISSTDTQYF. Filled out from reference TRBV28 and TRBJ2-3, the complete variable domain reads DVKVTQSSRYLVKRTGEKVFLECVQDMDHENMFWYRQDPGLGLRLIYFSYDVKMKEKGDIPEGYSVSREKKERFSLILESASTNQTSMYLCASRDISSTDTQYFGPGTRLTVL.

The chain links TRBV6-5 to TRBJ2-5; 9 bases fit TRBD2. V shed 0 bases, J shed 1 base, and the junction held 3 bases outside the gene matches. Germline lookup yields CDR1 MNHEY and CDR2 SVGAGI. The CDR3 extends over 16 amino acids. DNA for the CDR3: TGTGCCAGCAGTTACTCAGGACTAGCGTTCCAAGAGACCCAGTACTTC. It is translated as CASSYSGLAFQETQYF.

This rearrangement joins TRBV2 to TRBJ2-2; 8 bases map to TRBD1. This CDR3 contains 17 residues. Germline loops: CDR1 SNHLY, CDR2 FYNNEI. Germline trimming cut 6 bases from V and 1 base from J; bases unmatched to any gene: 10. DNA for the CDR3: TGTGCCAGCAGGTTGAAATTAGGGACAGGGAACACCGGGGAGCTGTTTTTT. This gives the protein CASRLKLGTGNTGELFF.

The V call is TRBV2, the J call TRBJ2-7; no clear D gene. Germline CDR1 is SNHLY and CDR2 is FYNNEI. V was clipped by 1 base and J by 5 bases, with 21 bases between them. The length of the CDR3 is 17 residues. The chain's CDR3 is CASSEDTVLGGYDEQYF. In nucleotides, the CDR3 is TGTGCCAGCAGTGAAGACACAGTCCTCGGCGGTTATGACGAGCAGTACTTC.

The chain uses TRBV6-6 and TRBJ1-4; the match to TRBD1 covers 8 bases. The CDR3 contains 15 residues. Germline V gene sequence: CDR1 MNHNY, CDR2 SVGAGI (reference sequence). V lost 6 bases to trimming and J lost 1 base; unmatched junction nucleotides: 4. The CDR3 nucleotides are TGTGCCAGCAGCCCGGACAGGGTAACTAATGAAAAACTGTTTTTT. Its translation is CASSPDRVTNEKLFF.

The chain combines TRBV9 with TRBJ2-7, with TRBD2 identical over 11 bases. The germline V gene encodes CDR1 SGDLS and CDR2 YYNGEE. V was clipped by 2 bases and J by 5 bases; unmatched bases: 6. This CDR3 has 15 residues. Here the CDR3 reads CASSVTLAGDDEQYF. The CDR3 nucleotides are TGTGCCAGCAGCGTCACACTAGCGGGAGATGACGAGCAGTACTTC.

The V and J genes are TRBV5-1 and TRBJ2-3; 8 positions match TRBD2. Unmatched junction bases numbered 8, after V lost 0 bases and J lost 2 bases. The CDR3 is made up of 17 amino acids. Germline V CDR1 and CDR2: SGHRS, YFSETQ. The CDR3 DNA reads TGCGCCAGCAGCTTGGGTCTGCTAGCGGGTATCACAGATACGCAGTATTTT. This translates into CASSLGLLAGITDTQYF.

The count of this clone is one. J is TRBJ1-5 and V is TRBV28, with D perhaps matching TRBD1 (5 bases). This CDR3 comprises 14 residues. V gave up 2 bases and J gave up 5 bases, with 10 bases separating them. Germline V gene lookup returns CDR1 MDHEN and CDR2 SYDVKM. Here the CDR3 DNA reads TGTGCCAGCAGTTTAAGAAAGGGACATCAGCCCCAGCATTTT. Translated, it gives CASSLRKGHQPQHF.

The CDR3 region is CASSLGLAGQEETQYF. CDR3 nucleotides: TGCGCCAGCAGCTTGGGACTAGCGGGTCAAGAAGAGACCCAGTACTTC. V is TRBV5-1 and J is TRBJ2-5; TRBD2 aligns across 10 bases. The trim removed 0 bases at V and 3 bases at J, leaving 5 bases unmatched. Germline-derived CDR1 and CDR2 are SGHRS and YFSETQ. The CDR3 loop spans 16 amino acids.

The chain links TRBV5-1 to TRBJ2-5; D remains ambiguous. The V gene lost 3 bases and the J gene lost 1 base, with 16 bases spanning the gap. Germline CDR1 SGHRS, CDR2 YFSETQ. The CDR3 loop spans 16 amino acids. The CDR3 is CASSSRVGSVQETQYF. CDR3 bases: TGCGCCAGCAGCTCTAGGGTGGGGTCAGTCCAAGAGACCCAGTACTTC. The variable domain in full, completed from reference TRBV5-1 and TRBJ2-5, reads KAGVTQTPRYLIKTRGQQVTLSCSPISGHRSVSWYQQTPGQGLQFLFEYFSETQRNKGNFPGRFSGRQFSNSRSEMNVSTLELGDSALYLCASSSRVGSVQETQYFGPGTRLLVL.

The gene calls are TRBV9 and TRBJ2-2; tentatively, D is TRBD1 (5 bases). CDR3 length: 14 amino acids. Germline assignment: CDR1 SGDLS and CDR2 YYNGEE. The germline V and J ends were trimmed by 2 bases and 6 bases, with 11 bases remaining between them. This chain's CDR3 is CASSVQGRAGELFF. CDR3 coding DNA: TGTGCCAGCAGCGTTCAGGGTCGTGCCGGGGAGCTGTTTTTT.

The V gene is TRBV30, the J gene TRBJ1-2, with 8 bases identical to TRBD1. Germline V lookup: CDR1 GTSNPN, CDR2 SVGIG (reference sequence). The CDR3 length is 13 residues. The trim removed 4 bases at V and 4 bases at J, leaving 5 bases unmatched. CDR3 DNA sequence: TGTGCCTGGATGCAGGGGGCGCGCTATGGCTACACCTTC. This translates into CAWMQGARYGYTF.

The chain recombines TRBV27 with TRBJ2-7, with unresolved D. Trimming took 6 bases from V and 0 from J, leaving 12 bases between them. The CDR3 is 14 amino acids. Germline CDR1 and CDR2: MNHEY and SMNVEV (reference sequence). The CDR3 region has the DNA TGTGCCAGCAGCCCCGCGAGGTTCTCCTACGAGCAGTACTTC. It specifies CASSPARFSYEQYF.